This T cell receptor (beta chain) derives from a study of Ad26.COV2.S vaccination and SARS-CoV-2 variants. Sequencing used immunoSEQ multiplex PCR; TCRdb keeps in-frame clones, though not all of them. The data contain about 400,000 clones, about 88% of them seen just once; the ten biggest clones take up around 1.9%. Described treatment: over 15 received Ad26.COV2.S at low or high dose, single or two shots; a few received placebo; per-sample allocation not given. Sampling was done on day 63 after the first vaccine or placebo injection. The source was peripheral blood, collected in a trial of Ad26.COV2.S vaccine versus placebo. The sequence derives from a person aged 18-60 years who received the Ad26.COV2.S COVID-19 vaccine or a placebo.

CDR3 loop: CASSLNPGQGQNEQYF. The CDR3 DNA is TGCGCCAGCAGCTTAAATCCGGGACAGGGCCAGAACGAGCAGTACTTC. This rearrangement joins TRBV5-1 to TRBJ2-7; 9 bases fit TRBD1. This CDR3 is built from 16 residues. J was trimmed by 5 bases and V by 2 bases; bases with no gene match: 11. CDR1 SGHRS and CDR2 YFSETQ come from the germline V gene.